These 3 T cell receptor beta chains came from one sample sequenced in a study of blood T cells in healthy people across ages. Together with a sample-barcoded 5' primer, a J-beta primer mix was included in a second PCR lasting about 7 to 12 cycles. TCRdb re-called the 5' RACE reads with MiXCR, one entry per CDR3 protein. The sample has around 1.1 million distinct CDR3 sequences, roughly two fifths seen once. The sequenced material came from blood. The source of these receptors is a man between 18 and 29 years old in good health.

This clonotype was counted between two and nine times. In DNA, the CDR3 is TGTGCCAGCAGCTTCCCAGGGGTTAACTATGGCTACACCTTC. It specifies CASSFPGVNYGYTF. V is TRBV7-2 and J is TRBJ1-2, with a tentative D call TRBD1 (6 bases). The CDR3 length is 14 residues. The germline V gene encodes CDR1 SGHTA and CDR2 FQGNSA. The V end was cut by 3 bases, the J end by 1 base, with 9 bases between.

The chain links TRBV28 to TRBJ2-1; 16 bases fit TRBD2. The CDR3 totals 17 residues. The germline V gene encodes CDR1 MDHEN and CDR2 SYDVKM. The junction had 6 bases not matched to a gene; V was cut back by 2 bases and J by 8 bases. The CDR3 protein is CASSLTGTSGGGDEQFF. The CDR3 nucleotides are TGTGCCAGCAGTTTAACCGGGACTAGCGGGGGGGGCGATGAGCAGTTCTTC.

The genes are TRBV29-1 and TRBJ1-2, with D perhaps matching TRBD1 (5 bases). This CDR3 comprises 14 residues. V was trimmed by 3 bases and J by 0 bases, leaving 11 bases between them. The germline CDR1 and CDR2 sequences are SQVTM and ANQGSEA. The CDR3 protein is CSVEGGPANYGYTF. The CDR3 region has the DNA TGCAGCGTTGAGGGGGGACCAGCTAACTATGGCTACACCTTC.